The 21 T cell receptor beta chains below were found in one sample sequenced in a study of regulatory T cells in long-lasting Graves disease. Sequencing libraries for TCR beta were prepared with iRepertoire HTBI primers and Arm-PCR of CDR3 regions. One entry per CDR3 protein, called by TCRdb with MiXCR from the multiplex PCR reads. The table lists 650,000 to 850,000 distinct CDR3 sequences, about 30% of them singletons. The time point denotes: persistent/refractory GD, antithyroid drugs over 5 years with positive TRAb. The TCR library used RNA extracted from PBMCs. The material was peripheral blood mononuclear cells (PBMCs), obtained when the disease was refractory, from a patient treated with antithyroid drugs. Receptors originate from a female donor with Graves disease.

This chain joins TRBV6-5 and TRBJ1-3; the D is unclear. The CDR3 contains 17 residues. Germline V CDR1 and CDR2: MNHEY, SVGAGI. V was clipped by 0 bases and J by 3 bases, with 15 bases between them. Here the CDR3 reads CASSYSVKDLHGNTIYF. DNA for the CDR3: TGTGCCAGCAGTTACTCGGTCAAGGATTTGCATGGAAACACCATATATTTT.

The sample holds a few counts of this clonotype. The CDR3 region has the DNA TGCGCCAGCAGCTTTCGTCCCCCCGACGGGGCCGGCTACACCTTC. Protein: CASSFRPPDGAGYTF. This chain uses TRBV5-1 with TRBJ1-2, with D possibly being TRBD1 (5 bases). V gave up 2 bases and J gave up 8 bases, with 19 bases separating them. Germline assignment: CDR1 SGHRS and CDR2 YFSETQ. The CDR3 has 15 residues.

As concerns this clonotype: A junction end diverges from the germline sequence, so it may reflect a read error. The CDR3 nucleotides are TGCGCTAACGTAGGGGACTCAAGAAACTATGGCTACACCTTC. Protein sequence: CANVGDSRNYGYTF. The chain employs TRBV27 and TRBJ1-2, with D tentatively TRBD1 (5 bases). The CDR3 has 14 residues. Germline loops: CDR1 MNHEY, CDR2 SMNVEV (reference sequence).

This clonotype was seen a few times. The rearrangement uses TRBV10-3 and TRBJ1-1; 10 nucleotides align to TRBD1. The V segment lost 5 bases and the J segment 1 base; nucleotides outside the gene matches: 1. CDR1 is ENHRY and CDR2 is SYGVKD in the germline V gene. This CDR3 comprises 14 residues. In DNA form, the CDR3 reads TGTGCCATCAGTCGGACAGGGGGGAACACTGAAGCTTTCTTT. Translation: CAISRTGGNTEAFF.

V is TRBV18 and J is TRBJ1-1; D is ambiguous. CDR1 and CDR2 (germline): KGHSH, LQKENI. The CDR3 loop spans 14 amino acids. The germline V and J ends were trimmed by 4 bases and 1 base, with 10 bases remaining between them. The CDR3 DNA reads TGTGCCAGCTCACTTTATGAGGGGAACACTGAAGCTTTCTTT. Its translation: CASSLYEGNTEAFF.

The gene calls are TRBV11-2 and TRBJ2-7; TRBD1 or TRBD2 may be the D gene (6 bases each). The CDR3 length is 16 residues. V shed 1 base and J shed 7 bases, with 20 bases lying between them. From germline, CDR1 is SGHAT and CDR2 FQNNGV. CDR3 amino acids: CASSLGPGHQGREQYF. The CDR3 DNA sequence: TGTGCCAGCAGCTTAGGCCCGGGACACCAAGGGAGGGAGCAGTACTTC.

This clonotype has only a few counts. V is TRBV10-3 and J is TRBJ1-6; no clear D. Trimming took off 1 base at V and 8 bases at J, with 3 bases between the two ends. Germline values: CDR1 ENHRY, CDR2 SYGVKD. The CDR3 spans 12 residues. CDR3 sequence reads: CAISEFDSPLHF. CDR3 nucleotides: TGTGCCATCAGTGAGTTCGATTCACCCCTCCACTTT.

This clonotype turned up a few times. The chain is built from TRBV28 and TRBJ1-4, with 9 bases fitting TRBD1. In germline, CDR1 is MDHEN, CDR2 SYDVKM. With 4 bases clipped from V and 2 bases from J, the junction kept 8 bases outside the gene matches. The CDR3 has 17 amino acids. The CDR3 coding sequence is TGTGCCAGCAGTTCTGGGACAGGGTTCTCGACTAATGAAAAACTGTTTTTT. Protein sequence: CASSSGTGFSTNEKLFF.

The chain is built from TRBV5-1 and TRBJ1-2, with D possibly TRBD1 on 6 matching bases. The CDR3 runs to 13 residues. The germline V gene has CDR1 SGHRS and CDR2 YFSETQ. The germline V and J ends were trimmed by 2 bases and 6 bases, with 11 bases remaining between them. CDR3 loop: CASSLGQRDGYTF. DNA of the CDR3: TGCGCCAGCAGCTTAGGACAGAGGGATGGCTACACCTTC.

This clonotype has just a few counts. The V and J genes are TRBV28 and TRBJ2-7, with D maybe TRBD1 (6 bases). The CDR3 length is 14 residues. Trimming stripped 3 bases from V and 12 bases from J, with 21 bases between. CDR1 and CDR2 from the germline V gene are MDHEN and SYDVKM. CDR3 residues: CASSFMTRSIGGYF. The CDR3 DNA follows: TGTGCCAGCAGTTTTATGACGCGCTCGATAGGGGGGTACTTC.

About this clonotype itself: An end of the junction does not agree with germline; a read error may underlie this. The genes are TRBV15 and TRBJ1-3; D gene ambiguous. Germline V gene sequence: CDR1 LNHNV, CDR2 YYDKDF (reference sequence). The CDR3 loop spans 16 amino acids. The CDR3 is CATSRELGSSGNAIYF. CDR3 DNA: TGTGCCACCAGCAGAGAGCTGGGTTCCTCTGGAAACGCCATATATTTT. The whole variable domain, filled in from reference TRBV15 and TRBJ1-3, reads DAMVIQNPRYQVTQFGKPVTLSCSQTLNHNVMYWYQQKSSQAPKLLFHYYDKDFNNEADTPDNFQSRRPNTSFCFLDIRSPGLGDTAMYLCATSRELGSSGNAIYFGEGSWLTVV.

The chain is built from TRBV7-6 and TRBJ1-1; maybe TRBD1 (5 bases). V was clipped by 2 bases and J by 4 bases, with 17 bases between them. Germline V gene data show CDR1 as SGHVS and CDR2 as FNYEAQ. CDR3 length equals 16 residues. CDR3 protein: CASSLFSVRAATEAFF. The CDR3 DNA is TGTGCCAGCAGCTTATTTTCTGTCAGGGCGGCCACTGAAGCTTTCTTT.

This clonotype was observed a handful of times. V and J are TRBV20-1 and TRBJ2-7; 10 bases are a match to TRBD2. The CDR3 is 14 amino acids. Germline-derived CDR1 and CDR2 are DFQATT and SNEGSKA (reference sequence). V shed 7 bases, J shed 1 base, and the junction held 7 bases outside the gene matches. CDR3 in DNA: TGCAGTGTCTCAGCGGGAGGGCCATCCTACGAGCAGTACTTC. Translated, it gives CSVSAGGPSYEQYF.

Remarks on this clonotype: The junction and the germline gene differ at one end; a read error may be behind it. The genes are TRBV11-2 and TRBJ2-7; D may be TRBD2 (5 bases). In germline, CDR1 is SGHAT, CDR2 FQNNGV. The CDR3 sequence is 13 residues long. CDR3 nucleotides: TGTGCCAGCAGCTTTTTCAGACTATACGAGCAGCACTTC. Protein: CASSFFRLYEQHF.

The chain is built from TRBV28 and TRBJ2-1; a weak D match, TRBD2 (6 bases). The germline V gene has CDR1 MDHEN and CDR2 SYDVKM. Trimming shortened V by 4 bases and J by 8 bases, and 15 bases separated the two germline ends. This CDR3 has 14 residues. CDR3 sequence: CASSSPLPGDEQFF. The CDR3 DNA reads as TGTGCCAGCAGTTCCCCCCTCCCGGGGGATGAGCAGTTCTTC.

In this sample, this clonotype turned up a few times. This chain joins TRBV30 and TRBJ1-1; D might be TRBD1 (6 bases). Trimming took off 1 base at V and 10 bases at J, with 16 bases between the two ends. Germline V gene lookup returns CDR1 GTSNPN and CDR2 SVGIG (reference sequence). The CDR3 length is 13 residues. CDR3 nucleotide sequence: TGTGCCTGGAGTGGAGATACAGGGAGCGCAGCTTTCTTT. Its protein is CAWSGDTGSAAFF.

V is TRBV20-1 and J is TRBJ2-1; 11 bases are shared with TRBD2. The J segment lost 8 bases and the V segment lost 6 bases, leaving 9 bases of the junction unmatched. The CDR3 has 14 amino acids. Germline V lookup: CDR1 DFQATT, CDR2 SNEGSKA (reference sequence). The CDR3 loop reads CSALRLAGKDEQFF. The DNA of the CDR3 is TGCAGTGCACTACGACTAGCGGGAAAGGATGAGCAGTTCTTC.

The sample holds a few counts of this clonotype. The CDR3 bases are TGTGCCAGCAGTATAGCGGGAGCGCAAGAGACCCAGTACTTC. It is translated as CASSIAGAQETQYF. The V call is TRBV25-1, the J call TRBJ2-5, with 9 bases identical to TRBD2. Trimming cost V 5 bases and J 2 bases; bases outside gene matches: 3. CDR1 is MGHDK, CDR2 SYGVNS, per germline. This CDR3 region has 14 residues.

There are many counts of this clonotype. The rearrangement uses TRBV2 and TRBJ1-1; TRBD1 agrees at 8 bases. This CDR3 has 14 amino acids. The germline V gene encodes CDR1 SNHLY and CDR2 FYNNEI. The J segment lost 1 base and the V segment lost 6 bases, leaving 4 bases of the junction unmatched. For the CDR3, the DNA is TGTGCCAGCAGCATGACAGGGGAGAACACTGAAGCTTTCTTT. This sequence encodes CASSMTGENTEAFF.

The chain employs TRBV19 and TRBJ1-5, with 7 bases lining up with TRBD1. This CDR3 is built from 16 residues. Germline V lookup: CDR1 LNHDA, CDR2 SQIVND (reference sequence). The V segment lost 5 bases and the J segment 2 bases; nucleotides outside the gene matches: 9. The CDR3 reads CASSPRDRAGNQPQHF. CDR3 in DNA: TGTGCCAGTAGTCCTAGAGACAGGGCAGGCAATCAGCCCCAGCATTTT.

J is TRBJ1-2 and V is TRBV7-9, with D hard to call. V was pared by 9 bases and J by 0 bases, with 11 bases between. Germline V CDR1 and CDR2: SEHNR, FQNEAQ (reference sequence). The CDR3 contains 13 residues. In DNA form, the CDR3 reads TGTGCCAGTAGGAGGTTAGCTAACTATGGCTACACCTTC. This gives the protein CASRRLANYGYTF.